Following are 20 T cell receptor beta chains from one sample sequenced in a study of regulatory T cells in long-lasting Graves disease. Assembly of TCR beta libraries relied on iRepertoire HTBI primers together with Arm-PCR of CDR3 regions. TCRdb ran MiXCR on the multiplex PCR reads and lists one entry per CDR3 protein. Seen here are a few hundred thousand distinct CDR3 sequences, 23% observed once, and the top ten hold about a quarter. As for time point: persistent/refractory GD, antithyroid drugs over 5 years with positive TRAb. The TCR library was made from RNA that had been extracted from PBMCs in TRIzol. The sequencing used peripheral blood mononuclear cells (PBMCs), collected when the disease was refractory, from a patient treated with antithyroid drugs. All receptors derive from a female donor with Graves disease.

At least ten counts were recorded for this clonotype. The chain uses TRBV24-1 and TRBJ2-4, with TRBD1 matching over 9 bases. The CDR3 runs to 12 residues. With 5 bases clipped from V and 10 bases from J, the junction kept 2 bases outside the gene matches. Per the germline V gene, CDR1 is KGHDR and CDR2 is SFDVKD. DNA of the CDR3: TGTGCCACCAGTGGGACAGGGGTTATTCAGTACTTC. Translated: CATSGTGVIQYF.

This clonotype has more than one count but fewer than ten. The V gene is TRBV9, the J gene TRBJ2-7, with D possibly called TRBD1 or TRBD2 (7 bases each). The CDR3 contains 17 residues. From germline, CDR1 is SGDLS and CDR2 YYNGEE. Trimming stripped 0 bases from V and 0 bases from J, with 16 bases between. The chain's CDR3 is CASSVGGRGTDSYEQYF. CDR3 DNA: TGTGCCAGCAGCGTAGGGGGGCGGGGGACAGACTCCTACGAGCAGTACTTC.

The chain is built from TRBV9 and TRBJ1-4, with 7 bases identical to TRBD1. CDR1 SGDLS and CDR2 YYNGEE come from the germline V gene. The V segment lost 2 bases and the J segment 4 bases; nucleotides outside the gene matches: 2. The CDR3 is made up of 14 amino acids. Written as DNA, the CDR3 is TGTGCCAGCAGCGTGCAGGGGGATAATGAAAAACTGTTTTTT. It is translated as CASSVQGDNEKLFF.

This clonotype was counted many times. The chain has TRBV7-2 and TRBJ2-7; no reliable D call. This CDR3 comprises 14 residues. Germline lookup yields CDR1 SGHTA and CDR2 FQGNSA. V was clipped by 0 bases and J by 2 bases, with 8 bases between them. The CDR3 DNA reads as TGTGCCAGCAGCTTAGCAGACGGACCCTACGAGCAGTACTTC. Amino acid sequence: CASSLADGPYEQYF.

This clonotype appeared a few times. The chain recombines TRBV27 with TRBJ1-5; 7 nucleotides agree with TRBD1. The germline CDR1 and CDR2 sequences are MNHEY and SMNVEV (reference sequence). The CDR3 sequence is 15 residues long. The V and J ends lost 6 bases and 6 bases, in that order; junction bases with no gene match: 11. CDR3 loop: CASSKRQGQSQPQHF. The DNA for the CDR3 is TGTGCCAGCAGCAAACGACAGGGCCAGAGTCAGCCCCAGCATTTT.

The CDR3 protein is CASSAKYYEQYF. The CDR3 nucleotides read TGTGCCAGCAGTGCCAAGTACTACGAGCAGTACTTC. The rearrangement joins TRBV12-3 or TRBV12-4 to TRBJ2-7; D remains unclear. V lost 5 bases and J lost 3, with 8 bases in between. This CDR3 is built from 12 residues.

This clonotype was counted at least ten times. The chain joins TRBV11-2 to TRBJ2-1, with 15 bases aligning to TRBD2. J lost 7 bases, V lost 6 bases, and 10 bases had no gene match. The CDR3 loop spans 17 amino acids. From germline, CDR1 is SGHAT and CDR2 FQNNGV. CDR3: CASSSWTSGRARNEQFF. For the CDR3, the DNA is TGTGCCAGCAGTTCCTGGACTAGCGGGAGGGCCAGAAATGAGCAGTTCTTC. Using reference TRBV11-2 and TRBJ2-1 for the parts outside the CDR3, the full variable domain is EAGVAQSPRYKIIEKRQSVAFWCNPISGHATLYWYQQILGQGPKLLIQFQNNGVVDDSQLPKDRFSAERLKGVDSTLKIQPAKLEDSAVYLCASSSWTSGRARNEQFFGPGTRLTVL.

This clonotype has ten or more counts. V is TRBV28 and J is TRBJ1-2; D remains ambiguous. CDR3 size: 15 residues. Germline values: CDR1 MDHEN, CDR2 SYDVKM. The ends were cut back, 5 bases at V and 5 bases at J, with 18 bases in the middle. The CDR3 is CASSPNSRLGYGYTF. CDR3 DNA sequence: TGTGCCAGCAGTCCTAACAGTAGGTTGGGTTATGGCTACACCTTC.

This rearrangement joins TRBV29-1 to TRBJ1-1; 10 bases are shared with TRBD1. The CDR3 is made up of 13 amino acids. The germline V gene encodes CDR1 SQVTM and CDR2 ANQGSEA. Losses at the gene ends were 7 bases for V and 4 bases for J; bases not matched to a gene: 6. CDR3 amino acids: CSAQTGGGTEAFF. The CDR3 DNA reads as TGCAGCGCCCAGACAGGGGGCGGCACTGAAGCTTTCTTT.

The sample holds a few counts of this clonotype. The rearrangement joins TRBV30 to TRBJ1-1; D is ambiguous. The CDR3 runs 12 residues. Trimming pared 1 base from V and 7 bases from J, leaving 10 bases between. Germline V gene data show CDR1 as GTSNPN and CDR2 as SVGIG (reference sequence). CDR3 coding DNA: TGTGCCTGGAGTGAGTTTCGAGGTGAAGCTTTCTTT. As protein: CAWSEFRGEAFF.

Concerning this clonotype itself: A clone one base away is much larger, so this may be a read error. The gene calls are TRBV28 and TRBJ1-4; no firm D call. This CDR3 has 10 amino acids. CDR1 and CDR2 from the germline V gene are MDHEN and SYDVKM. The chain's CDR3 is CAGRREKLFF. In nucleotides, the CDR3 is TGTGCCGGCAGGAGAGAAAAACTGTTTTTT.

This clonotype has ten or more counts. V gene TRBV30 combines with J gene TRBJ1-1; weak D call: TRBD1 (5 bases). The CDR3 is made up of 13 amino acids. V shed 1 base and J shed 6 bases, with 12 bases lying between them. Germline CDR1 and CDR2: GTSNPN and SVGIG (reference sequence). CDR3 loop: CAWSARQRSEAFF. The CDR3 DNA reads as TGTGCCTGGAGTGCTCGACAGAGGTCTGAAGCTTTCTTT.

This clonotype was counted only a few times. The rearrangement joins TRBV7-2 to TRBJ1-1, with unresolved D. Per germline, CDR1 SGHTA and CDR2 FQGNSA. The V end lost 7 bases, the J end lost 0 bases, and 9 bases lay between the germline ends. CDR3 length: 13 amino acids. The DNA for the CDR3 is TGTGCCAGCAAGACAAAGTTGAACACTGAAGCTTTCTTT. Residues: CASKTKLNTEAFF.

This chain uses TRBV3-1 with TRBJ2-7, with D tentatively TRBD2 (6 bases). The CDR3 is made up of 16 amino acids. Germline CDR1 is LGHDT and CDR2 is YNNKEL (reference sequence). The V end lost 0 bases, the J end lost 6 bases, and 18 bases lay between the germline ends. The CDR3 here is CASSQEGLSLSREQYF. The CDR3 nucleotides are TGTGCCAGCAGCCAAGAGGGACTCTCCCTGTCGCGCGAGCAGTACTTC.

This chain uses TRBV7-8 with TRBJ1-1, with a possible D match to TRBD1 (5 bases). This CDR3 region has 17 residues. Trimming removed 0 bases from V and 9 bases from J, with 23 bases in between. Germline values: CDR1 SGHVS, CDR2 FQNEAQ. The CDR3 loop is CASSLALGRASGGQAFF. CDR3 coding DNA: TGTGCCAGCAGCTTAGCGCTCGGCAGGGCCTCCGGTGGGCAAGCTTTCTTT.

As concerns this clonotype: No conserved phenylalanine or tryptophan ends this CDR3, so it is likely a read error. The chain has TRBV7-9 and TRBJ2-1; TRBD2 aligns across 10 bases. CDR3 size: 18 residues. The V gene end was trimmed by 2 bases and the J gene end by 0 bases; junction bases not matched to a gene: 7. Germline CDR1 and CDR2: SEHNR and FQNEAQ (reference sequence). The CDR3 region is CASSLLAGVMSSYNEQFS. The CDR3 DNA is TGTGCCAGCAGCTTACTAGCGGGAGTGATGAGCTCCTACAATGAGCAGTTCTCC.

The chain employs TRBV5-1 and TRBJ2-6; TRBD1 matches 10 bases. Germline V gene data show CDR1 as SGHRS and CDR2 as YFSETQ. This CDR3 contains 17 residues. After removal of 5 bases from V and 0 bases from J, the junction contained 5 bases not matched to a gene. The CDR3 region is CASRAGQGTSGANVLTF. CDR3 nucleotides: TGCGCCAGCAGAGCGGGACAGGGGACCTCTGGGGCCAACGTCCTGACTTTC.

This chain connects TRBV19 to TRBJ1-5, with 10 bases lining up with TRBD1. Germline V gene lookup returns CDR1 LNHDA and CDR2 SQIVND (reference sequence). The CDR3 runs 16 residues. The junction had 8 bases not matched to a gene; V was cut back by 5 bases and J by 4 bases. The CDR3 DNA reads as TGTGCCAGTAGTGACACGACAGGGGGCTGGAATCAGCCCCAGCATTTT. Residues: CASSDTTGGWNQPQHF. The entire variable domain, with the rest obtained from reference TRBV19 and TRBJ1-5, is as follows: DGGITQSPKYLFRKEGQNVTLSCEQNLNHDAMYWYRQDPGQGLRLIYYSQIVNDFQKGDIAEGYSVSREKKESFPLTVTSAQKNPTAFYLCASSDTTGGWNQPQHFGDGTRLSIL.

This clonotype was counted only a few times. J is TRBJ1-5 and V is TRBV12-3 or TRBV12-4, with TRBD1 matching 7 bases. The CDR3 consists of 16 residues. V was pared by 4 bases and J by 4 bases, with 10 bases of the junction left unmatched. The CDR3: CASSWGPTGNNQPQHF. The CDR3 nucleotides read TGTGCCAGCAGTTGGGGCCCGACAGGGAATAATCAGCCCCAGCATTTT.

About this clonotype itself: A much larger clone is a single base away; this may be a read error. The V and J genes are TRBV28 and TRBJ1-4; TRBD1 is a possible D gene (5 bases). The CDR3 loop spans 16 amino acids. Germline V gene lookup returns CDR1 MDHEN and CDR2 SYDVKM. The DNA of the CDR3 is TGTGCCAGCGGAGGGACTGCCTCCTTCTTGAATGAAGAACTGTTTTTT. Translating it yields CASGGTASFLNEELFF.